A single sample is the source of the 11 T cell receptor beta chains below, sequenced in a study of control samples from healthy donors and cancer patients. Assay used: immunoSEQ multiplex PCR; TCRdb lists only in-frame clones, some missing. The repertoire holds about 120,000 clones, about nine tenths seen once, with roughly 3.2% in the top ten. The sample was blood. Source of these receptors: a man aged 40-49 years in good health.

The chain uses TRBV19 and TRBJ1-1; 10 bases match TRBD1. From germline, CDR1 is LNHDA and CDR2 SQIVND (reference sequence). The CDR3 has 16 amino acids. J gave up 1 base and V 7 bases, and 9 bases lay outside the gene matches. This chain's CDR3 is CASNRPRTGGNTEAFF. The CDR3 nucleotides are TGTGCCAGTAATCGGCCCCGGACAGGGGGGAACACTGAAGCTTTCTTT.

The chain is built from TRBV2 and TRBJ2-1, with D maybe TRBD1 (6 bases). The CDR3 runs 15 residues. Germline V gene lookup returns CDR1 SNHLY and CDR2 FYNNEI. The V and J ends lost 8 bases and 4 bases respectively, with 18 bases between them. This chain's CDR3 is CASFQVGTIYNEQFF. CDR3 DNA sequence: TGTGCCAGCTTCCAGGTCGGGACAATATACAATGAGCAGTTCTTC. Supplemented by reference TRBV2 and TRBJ2-1, the full variable domain reads EPEVTQTPSHQVTQMGQEVILRCVPISNHLYFYWYRQILGQKVEFLVSFYNNEISEKSEIFDDQFSVERPDGSNFTLKIRSTKLEDSAMYFCASFQVGTIYNEQFFGPGTRLTVL.

The V gene is TRBV6-5, the J gene TRBJ1-2, with a tentative D call TRBD1 (5 bases). V was clipped by 6 bases and J by 3 bases, with 11 bases between them. Per germline, CDR1 MNHEY and CDR2 SVGAGI. The length of the CDR3 is 13 residues. CDR3 nucleotide sequence: TGTGCCAGCAGCCAGACAGAGTACTATGGCTACACCTTC. It yields the protein CASSQTEYYGYTF.

The rearrangement joins TRBV7-2 to TRBJ2-3, with D possibly being TRBD2 (6 bases). V gave up 4 bases and J gave up 0 bases, with 11 bases separating them. Germline CDR1 SGHTA, CDR2 FQGNSA. The CDR3 is made up of 15 amino acids. CDR3: CASSSGGVSTDTQYF. CDR3 sequence (DNA): TGTGCCAGCAGCTCCGGGGGAGTTAGCACAGATACGCAGTATTTT. The full variable domain, rest sourced from reference TRBV7-2 and TRBJ2-3, is GAGVSQSPSNKVTEKGKDVELRCDPISGHTALYWYRQSLGQGLEFLIYFQGNSAPDKSGLPSDRFSAERTGGSVSTLTIQRTQQEDSAVYLCASSSGGVSTDTQYFGPGTRLTVL.

J is TRBJ2-2 and V is TRBV2, with TRBD1 identical over 9 bases. This CDR3 has 15 residues. The germline V gene has CDR1 SNHLY and CDR2 FYNNEI. V gave up 6 bases and J gave up 5 bases; unmatched junction bases: 7. The CDR3 nucleotides are TGTGCCAGCAGAGCACAGGGGGCGGAAACCGGGGAGCTGTTTTTT. The encoded protein is CASRAQGAETGELFF.

This clone showed up many times. The V gene is TRBV4-2, the J gene TRBJ1-5, with a weak D call TRBD1 (5 bases). This CDR3 contains 16 residues. The germline V gene has CDR1 LGHNA and CDR2 YNFKEQ. V gave up 0 bases and J gave up 7 bases, with 16 bases separating them. The CDR3 coding sequence is TGTGCCAGCAGCCAAGATTATGGGGGTAGTGGCCAGCCCCAGCATTTT. Its protein product is CASSQDYGGSGQPQHF.

The rearrangement uses TRBV29-1 and TRBJ2-1; perhaps TRBD2 as D (5 bases). CDR1 SQVTM and CDR2 ANQGSEA come from the germline V gene. This CDR3 has 12 residues. Trimming cost V 6 bases and J 5 bases, with 11 bases left between them. CDR3 in amino acids: CSVEELNNEQFF. The CDR3 DNA follows: TGCAGCGTGGAGGAGTTGAACAATGAGCAGTTCTTC.

This chain joins TRBV4-1 and TRBJ2-7, with D possibly being TRBD1 (6 bases). Germline V lookup: CDR1 MGHRA, CDR2 YSYEKL. V was shortened by 1 base and J by 2 bases, with 9 bases between the two germline ends. This CDR3 has 14 residues. CDR3 sequence (DNA): TGCGCCAGCAGCCAAGTGGACAGCACCTACGAGCAGTACTTC. Its translation: CASSQVDSTYEQYF.

This clone came up once. This sequence joins TRBV30 and TRBJ2-7; the match to TRBD1 covers 10 bases. The CDR3 sequence is 13 residues long. V dropped 7 bases and J dropped 7; count of bases not matched to a gene: 10. CDR1 and CDR2 (germline): GTSNPN, SVGIG (reference sequence). CDR3 sequence: CALSGTGAKEQYF. As DNA, the CDR3 is TGTGCCTTATCCGGGACAGGGGCCAAAGAGCAGTACTTC.

This sequence joins TRBV11-3 and TRBJ2-3; 7 bases match TRBD2. CDR3 length: 15 amino acids. J was trimmed by 1 base and V by 6 bases; bases with no gene match: 7. Germline CDR1 is SGHNT and CDR2 is YENEEA. The CDR3 loop reads CASRPTSSRTDTQYF. Written as DNA, the CDR3 is TGTGCCAGCAGGCCGACTAGCTCCCGCACAGATACGCAGTATTTT.

The chain recombines TRBV5-4 with TRBJ2-5, with 9 bases lining up with TRBD2. CDR1 and CDR2 (germline): SGHNT, YYREEE (reference sequence). The CDR3 contains 15 residues. Unmatched junction bases numbered 5, after V lost 0 bases and J lost 5 bases. The CDR3 is CASSLAGTSWETQYF. CDR3 in DNA: TGTGCCAGCAGCTTGGCCGGGACTAGCTGGGAGACCCAGTACTTC.